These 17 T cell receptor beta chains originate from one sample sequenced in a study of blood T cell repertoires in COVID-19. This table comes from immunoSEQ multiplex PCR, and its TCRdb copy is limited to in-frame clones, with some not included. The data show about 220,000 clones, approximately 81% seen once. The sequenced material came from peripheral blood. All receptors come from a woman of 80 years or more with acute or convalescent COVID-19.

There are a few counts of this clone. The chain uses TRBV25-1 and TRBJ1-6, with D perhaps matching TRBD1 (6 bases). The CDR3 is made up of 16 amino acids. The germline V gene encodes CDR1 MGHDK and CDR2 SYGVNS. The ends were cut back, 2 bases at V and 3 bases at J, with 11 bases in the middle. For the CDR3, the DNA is TGTGCCAGCAGTGAACAGGGGACCCTCTATAATTCACCCCTCCACTTT. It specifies CASSEQGTLYNSPLHF.

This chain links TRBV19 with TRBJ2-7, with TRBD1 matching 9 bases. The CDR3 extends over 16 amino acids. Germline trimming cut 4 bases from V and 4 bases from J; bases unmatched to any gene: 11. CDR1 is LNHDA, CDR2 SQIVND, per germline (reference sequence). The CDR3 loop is CASSTKQGATSYEQYF. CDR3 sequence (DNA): TGTGCCAGTAGTACGAAACAGGGGGCAACTTCTTACGAGCAGTACTTC.

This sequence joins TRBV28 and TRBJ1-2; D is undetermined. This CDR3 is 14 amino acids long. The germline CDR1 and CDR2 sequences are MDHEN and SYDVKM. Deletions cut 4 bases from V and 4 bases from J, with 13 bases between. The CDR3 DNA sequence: TGTGCCAGCAGTTCCGGACTGAGGAGCTATGGCTACACCTTC. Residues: CASSSGLRSYGYTF.

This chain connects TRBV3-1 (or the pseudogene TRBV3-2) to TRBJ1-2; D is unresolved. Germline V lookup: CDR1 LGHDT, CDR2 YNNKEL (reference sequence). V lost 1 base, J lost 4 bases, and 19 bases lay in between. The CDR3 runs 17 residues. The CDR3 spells CASSQAGSRQYFYGYTF. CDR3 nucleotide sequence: TGTGCCAGCAGCCAAGCCGGCTCGCGGCAGTACTTCTATGGCTACACCTTC.

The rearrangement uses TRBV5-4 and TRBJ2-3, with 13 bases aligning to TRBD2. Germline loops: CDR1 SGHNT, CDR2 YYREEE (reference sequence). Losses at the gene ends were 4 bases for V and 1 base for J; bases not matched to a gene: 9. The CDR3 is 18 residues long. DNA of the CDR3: TGTGCCAGCAGCCCCTCCGGGACTAGCGGGGAACGCACAGATACGCAGTATTTT. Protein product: CASSPSGTSGERTDTQYF. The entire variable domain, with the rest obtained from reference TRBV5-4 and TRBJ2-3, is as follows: ETGVTQSPTHLIKTRGQQVTLRCSSQSGHNTVSWYQQALGQGPQFIFQYYREEENGRGNFPPRFSGLQFPNYSSELNVNALELDDSALYLCASSPSGTSGERTDTQYFGPGTRLTVL.

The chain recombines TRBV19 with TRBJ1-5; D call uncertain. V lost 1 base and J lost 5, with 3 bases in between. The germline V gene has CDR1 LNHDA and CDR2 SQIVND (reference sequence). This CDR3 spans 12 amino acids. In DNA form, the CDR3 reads TGTGCCAGTAGTATAGTAGATCAGCCCCAGCATTTT. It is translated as CASSIVDQPQHF. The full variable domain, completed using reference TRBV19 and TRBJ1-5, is DGGITQSPKYLFRKEGQNVTLSCEQNLNHDAMYWYRQDPGQGLRLIYYSQIVNDFQKGDIAEGYSVSREKKESFPLTVTSAQKNPTAFYLCASSIVDQPQHFGDGTRLSIL.

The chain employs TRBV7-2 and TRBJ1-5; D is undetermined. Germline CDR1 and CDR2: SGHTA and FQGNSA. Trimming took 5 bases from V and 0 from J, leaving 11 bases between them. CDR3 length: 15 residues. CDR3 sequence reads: CASSPPGVSNQPQHF. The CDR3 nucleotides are TGTGCCAGCAGCCCGCCAGGTGTTAGCAATCAGCCCCAGCATTTT.

Here the CDR3 reads CASSLGGRETQYF. CDR3 coding DNA: TGCGCCAGCAGCTTGGGAGGGAGGGAGACCCAGTACTTC. The V gene is TRBV5-1, the J gene TRBJ2-5; D may be TRBD2 (6 bases). Trimming removed 0 bases at V and 5 bases at J, with 8 bases between. Looked up from germline, CDR1 is SGHRS and CDR2 is YFSETQ. This CDR3 comprises 13 residues.

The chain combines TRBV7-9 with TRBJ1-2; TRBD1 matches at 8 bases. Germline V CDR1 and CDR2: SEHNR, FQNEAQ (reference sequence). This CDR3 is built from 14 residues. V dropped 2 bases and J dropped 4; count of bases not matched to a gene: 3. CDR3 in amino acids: CASSLMQGAYGYTF. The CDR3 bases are TGTGCCAGCAGCTTAATGCAGGGGGCCTATGGCTACACCTTC. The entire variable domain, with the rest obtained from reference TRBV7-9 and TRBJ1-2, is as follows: DTGVSQNPRHKITKRGQNVTFRCDPISEHNRLYWYRQTLGQGPEFLTYFQNEAQLEKSRLLSDRFSAERPKGSFSTLEIQRTEQGDSAMYLCASSLMQGAYGYTFGSGTRLTVV.

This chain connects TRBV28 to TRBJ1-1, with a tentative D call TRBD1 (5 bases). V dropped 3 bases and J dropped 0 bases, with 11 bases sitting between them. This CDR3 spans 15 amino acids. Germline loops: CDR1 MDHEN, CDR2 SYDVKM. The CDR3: CASSFSIRVNTEAFF. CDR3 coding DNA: TGTGCCAGCAGTTTCTCAATCAGGGTGAACACTGAAGCTTTCTTT.

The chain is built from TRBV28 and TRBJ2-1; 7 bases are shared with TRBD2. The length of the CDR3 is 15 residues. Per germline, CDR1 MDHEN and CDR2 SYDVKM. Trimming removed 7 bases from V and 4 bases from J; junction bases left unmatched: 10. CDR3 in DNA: TGTGCCAGCAATACGGGGGGAGAACTTTACAATGAGCAGTTCTTC. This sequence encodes CASNTGGELYNEQFF.

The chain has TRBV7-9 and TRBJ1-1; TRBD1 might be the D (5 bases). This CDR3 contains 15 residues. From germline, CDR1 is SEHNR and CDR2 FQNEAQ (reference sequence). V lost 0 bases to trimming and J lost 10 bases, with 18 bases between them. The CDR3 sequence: CASSLATPGGGSAFF. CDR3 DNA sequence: TGTGCCAGCAGCTTAGCGACCCCCGGGGGAGGGTCAGCTTTCTTT.

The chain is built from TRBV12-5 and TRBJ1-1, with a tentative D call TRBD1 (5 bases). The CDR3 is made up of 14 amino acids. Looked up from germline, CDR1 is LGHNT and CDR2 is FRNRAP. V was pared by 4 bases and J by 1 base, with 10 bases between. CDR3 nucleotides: TGTGCTAGTGGTTGGGGTCAGGGGAACACTGAAGCTTTCTTT. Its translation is CASGWGQGNTEAFF.

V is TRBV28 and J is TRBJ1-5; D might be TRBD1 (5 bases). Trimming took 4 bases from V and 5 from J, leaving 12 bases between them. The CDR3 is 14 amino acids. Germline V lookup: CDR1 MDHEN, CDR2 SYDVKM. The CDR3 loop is CASSYRQTDQPQHF. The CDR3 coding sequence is TGTGCCAGCAGTTATAGACAGACCGATCAGCCCCAGCATTTT.

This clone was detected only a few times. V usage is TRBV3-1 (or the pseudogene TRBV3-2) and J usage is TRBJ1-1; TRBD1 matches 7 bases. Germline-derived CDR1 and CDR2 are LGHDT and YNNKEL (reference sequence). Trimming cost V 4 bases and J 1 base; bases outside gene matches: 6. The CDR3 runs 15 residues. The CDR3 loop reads CASSLRQGSNTEAFF. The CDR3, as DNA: TGTGCCAGCAGCCTTAGACAGGGTTCGAACACTGAAGCTTTCTTT.

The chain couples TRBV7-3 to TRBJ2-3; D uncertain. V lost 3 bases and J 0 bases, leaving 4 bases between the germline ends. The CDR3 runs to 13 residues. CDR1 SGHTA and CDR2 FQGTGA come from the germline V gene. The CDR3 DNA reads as TGTGCCAGCAGCTTCCCTAGCACAGATACGCAGTATTTT. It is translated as CASSFPSTDTQYF.

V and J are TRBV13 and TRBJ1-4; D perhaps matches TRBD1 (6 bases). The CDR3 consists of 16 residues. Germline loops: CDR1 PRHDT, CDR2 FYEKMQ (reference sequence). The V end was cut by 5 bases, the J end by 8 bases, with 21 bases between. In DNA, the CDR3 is TGTGCCAGCAGCCCATCGGGCCACAGGGTGGGGGAAAAACTGTTTTTT. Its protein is CASSPSGHRVGEKLFF.